Listed below are T cell receptor beta chains from one sample, sequenced in a study of cytotoxic CD8 clonotypes in ibrutinib-treated CLL. Assay: immunoSEQ multiplex PCR; the TCRdb copy retains only in-frame clones and omits some. Here the sample spans 90,000 to 150,000 clones, roughly 60% being singletons. The source was PBMCs, collected after 24 months of ibrutinib treatment. The origin of the receptors is a human donor with chronic lymphocytic leukemia. Both conserved end residues are part of each CDR3. A D gene is named only where the DNA matches it firmly.

j_call: TRBJ2-5
d_call: TRBD2
cdr3_length: 16
v_call: TRBV15
cdr3_aa: CATSRDSRGGVETQYF

j_call: TRBJ2-3
d_call: TRBD2
cdr3_length: 12
v_call: TRBV27
cdr3_aa: CASGRGEGTQYF

j_call: TRBJ2-3
d_call: TRBD1
cdr3_length: 16
v_call: TRBV19
cdr3_aa: CASSPGQGSSTDTQYF

j_call: TRBJ2-5
d_call: TRBD1
cdr3_length: 16
v_call: TRBV5-1
cdr3_aa: CASSLVGNRGQETQYF

j_call: TRBJ2-7
d_call: .
cdr3_length: 15
v_call: TRBV6-6
cdr3_aa: CASSYISQGLYEQYF

j_call: TRBJ1-4
d_call: .
cdr3_length: 16
v_call: TRBV4-1
cdr3_aa: CASSQDAGATNEKLFF

j_call: TRBJ2-1
d_call: .
cdr3_length: 16
v_call: TRBV5-6
cdr3_aa: CASSLPPGTSYNEQFF

j_call: TRBJ1-2
d_call: .
cdr3_length: 14
v_call: TRBV6-5
cdr3_aa: CASSRVRGEYGYTF

j_call: TRBJ1-3
d_call: .
cdr3_length: 14
v_call: TRBV7-3
cdr3_aa: CASSSSGSGNTIYF

j_call: TRBJ2-7
d_call: TRBD1
cdr3_length: 12
v_call: TRBV29-1
cdr3_aa: CSVGQGANEQYF

j_call: TRBJ2-1
d_call: TRBD2
cdr3_length: 15
v_call: TRBV2
cdr3_aa: CASSKGGGAFSEQFF

j_call: TRBJ1-1
d_call: .
cdr3_length: 14
v_call: TRBV27
cdr3_aa: CASRAQGPNTEAFF

j_call: TRBJ2-2
d_call: .
cdr3_length: 15
v_call: TRBV7-9
cdr3_aa: CASSLTQGNTGELFF

j_call: TRBJ2-1
d_call: .
cdr3_length: 10
v_call: TRBV20-1
cdr3_aa: CSAREHEQFF

j_call: TRBJ2-7
d_call: .
cdr3_length: 11
v_call: TRBV6-1
cdr3_aa: CASSVHYEQYF